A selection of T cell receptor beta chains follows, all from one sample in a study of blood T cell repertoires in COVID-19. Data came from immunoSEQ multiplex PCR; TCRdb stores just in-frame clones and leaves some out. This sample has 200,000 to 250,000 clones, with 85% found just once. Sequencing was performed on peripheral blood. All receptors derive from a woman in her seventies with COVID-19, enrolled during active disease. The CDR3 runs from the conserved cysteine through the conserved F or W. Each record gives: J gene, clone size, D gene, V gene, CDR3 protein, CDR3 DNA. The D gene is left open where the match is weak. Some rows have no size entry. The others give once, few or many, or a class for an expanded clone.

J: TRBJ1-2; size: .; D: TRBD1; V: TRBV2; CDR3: CASTSGRGVYGYTF; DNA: TGTGCCAGCACGTCGGGCAGGGGGGTCTATGGCTACACCTTC
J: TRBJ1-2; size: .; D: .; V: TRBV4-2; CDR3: CASSQVQGSNYGYTF; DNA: TGTGCCAGCAGCCAAGTTCAGGGCTCTAACTATGGCTACACCTTC
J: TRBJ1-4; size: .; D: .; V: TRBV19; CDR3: CASSTQSATNEKLFF; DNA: TGTGCCAGTAGTACCCAGTCTGCAACTAATGAAAAACTGTTTTTT
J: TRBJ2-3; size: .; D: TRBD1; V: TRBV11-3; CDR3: CASSLGDRGTDTQYF; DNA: TGTGCCAGCAGCTTAGGTGACAGGGGCACAGATACGCAGTATTTT
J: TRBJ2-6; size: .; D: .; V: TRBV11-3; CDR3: CASSPQSGANVLTF; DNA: TGTGCCAGCAGCCCGCAGTCTGGGGCCAACGTCCTGACTTTC
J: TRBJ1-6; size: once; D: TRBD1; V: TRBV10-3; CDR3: CATRTGADSPLHF; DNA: TGTGCCACAAGGACAGGGGCGGATTCACCCCTCCACTTT
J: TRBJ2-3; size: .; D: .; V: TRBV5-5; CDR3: CASSFNSMTQYF; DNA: TGTGCCAGCAGCTTTAATAGTATGACGCAGTATTTT
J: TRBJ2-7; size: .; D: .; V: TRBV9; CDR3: CASSVDEHEQYF; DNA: TGTGCCAGCAGCGTAGACGAGCACGAGCAGTACTTC
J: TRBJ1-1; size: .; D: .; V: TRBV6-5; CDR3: CASLNRVGGEAFF; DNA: TGTGCCAGCTTAAATAGGGTGGGAGGTGAAGCTTTCTTT
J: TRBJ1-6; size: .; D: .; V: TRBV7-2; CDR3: CASSLRRGNNSPLHF; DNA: TGTGCCAGCAGCTTACGCAGGGGAAATAATTCACCCCTCCACTTT
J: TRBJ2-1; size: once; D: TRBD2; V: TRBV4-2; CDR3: CASRRGLAGKNSYNEQFF; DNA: TGTGCCAGCAGACGCGGACTAGCGGGCAAAAACTCCTACAATGAGCAGTTCTTC
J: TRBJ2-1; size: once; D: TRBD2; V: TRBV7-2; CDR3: CASSLSVSGRNEQFF; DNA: TGTGCCAGCAGCTTATCGGTTAGCGGGAGAAATGAGCAGTTCTTC
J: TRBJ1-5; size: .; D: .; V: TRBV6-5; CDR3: CASRVTGNQPQHF; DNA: TGTGCCAGCAGGGTAACAGGGAATCAGCCCCAGCATTTT
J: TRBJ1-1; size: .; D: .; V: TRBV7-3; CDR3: CASSLNRNTEAFF; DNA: TGTGCCAGCAGCTTAAACAGGAACACTGAAGCTTTCTTT
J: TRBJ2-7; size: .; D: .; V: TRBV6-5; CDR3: CAIGTLTYEQYF; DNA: TGTGCCATAGGGACTTTAACCTACGAGCAGTACTTC
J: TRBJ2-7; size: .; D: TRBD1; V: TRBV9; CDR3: CASSVAGGQGIYEQYF; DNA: TGTGCCAGCAGCGTAGCTGGGGGACAGGGAATCTACGAGCAGTACTTC
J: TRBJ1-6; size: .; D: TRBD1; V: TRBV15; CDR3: CATSRPDRGNSPLHF; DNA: TGTGCCACCAGCAGACCAGACAGGGGCAATTCACCCCTCCACTTT
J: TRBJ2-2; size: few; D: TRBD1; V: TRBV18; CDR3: CASSSGQGEELFF; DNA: TGTGCCAGCTCCTCGGGACAGGGTGAGGAGCTGTTTTTT
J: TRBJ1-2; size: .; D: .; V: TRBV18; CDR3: CASSPPVSLSYGYTF; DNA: TGTGCCAGCTCACCACCGGTGAGCTTATCCTATGGCTACACCTTC
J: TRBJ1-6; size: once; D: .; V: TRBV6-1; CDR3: CASSESSASSYNSPLHF; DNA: TGTGCCAGCAGTGAATCGTCAGCGAGCTCCTATAATTCACCCCTCCACTTT
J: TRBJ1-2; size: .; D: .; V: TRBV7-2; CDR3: CASSGHRTVGYTF; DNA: TGTGCCAGCAGCGGGCACCGGACAGTTGGCTACACCTTC
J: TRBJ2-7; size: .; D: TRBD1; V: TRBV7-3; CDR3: CASSQNPGQNSYEQYF; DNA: TGTGCCAGCAGCCAGAATCCGGGACAGAACTCCTACGAGCAGTACTTC